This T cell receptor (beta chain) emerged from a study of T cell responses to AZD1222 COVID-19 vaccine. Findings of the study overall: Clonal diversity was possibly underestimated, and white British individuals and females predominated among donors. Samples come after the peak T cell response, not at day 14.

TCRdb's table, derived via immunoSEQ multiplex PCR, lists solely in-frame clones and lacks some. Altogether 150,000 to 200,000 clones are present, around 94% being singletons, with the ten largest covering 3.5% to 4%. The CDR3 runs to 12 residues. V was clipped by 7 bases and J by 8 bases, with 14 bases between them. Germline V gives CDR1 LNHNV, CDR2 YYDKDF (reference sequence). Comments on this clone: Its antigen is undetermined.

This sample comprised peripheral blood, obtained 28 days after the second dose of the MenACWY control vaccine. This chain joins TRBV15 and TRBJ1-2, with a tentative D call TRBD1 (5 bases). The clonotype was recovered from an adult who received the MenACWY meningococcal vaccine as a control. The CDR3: CATTAGRVGYTF. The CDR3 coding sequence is TGTGCCACCACGGCAGGGAGGGTCGGCTACACCTTC.